Presented here are 18 T cell receptor beta chains from one specimen sequenced in a study of memory CD4+ T cells and cytomegalovirus serostatus. Single viable CD3+CD4+CD8-CD45RO+ cells were sorted as the memory CD4+ T cells. Libraries were prepared by immunoSEQ multiplex PCR; TCRdb keeps only in-frame clonotypes and omits some of them. The sample shows approximately 45,000 clones, approximately 81% of them seen only once. What was sequenced was memory CD4+ T cells from blood. The receptor source for this set is an adult in good health and CMV-seronegative.

The rearrangement links TRBV2 to TRBJ1-1; D unclear. Germline loops: CDR1 SNHLY, CDR2 FYNNEI. Trimming shortened V by 6 bases and J by 1 base, and 9 bases separated the two germline ends. This CDR3 spans 13 amino acids. The DNA for the CDR3 is TGTGCCAGCAGCCCCTTCGGGAACACTGAAGCTTTCTTT. It is translated as CASSPFGNTEAFF.

This chain links TRBV6-6 with TRBJ2-3, with D possibly being TRBD2 (5 bases). The V end was cut by 8 bases, the J end by 0 bases, with 6 bases between. Germline V gene sequence: CDR1 MNHNY, CDR2 SVGAGI (reference sequence). This CDR3 is built from 12 residues. The CDR3 here is CASASSTDTQYF. Here the CDR3 DNA reads TGTGCCAGCGCTAGCAGCACAGATACGCAGTATTTT.

CDR3 residues: CASSPRQGAAVAKNIQYF. The DNA for the CDR3 is TGTGCCAGTAGTCCCCGACAGGGGGCGGCGGTAGCCAAAAACATTCAGTACTTC. The V and J genes are TRBV19 and TRBJ2-4; 10 positions match TRBD1. The germline V gene has CDR1 LNHDA and CDR2 SQIVND (reference sequence). The CDR3 is made up of 18 amino acids. V shed 5 bases and J 0 bases; nucleotides not matched to a gene: 10.

The V gene is TRBV11-3, the J gene TRBJ2-5, with TRBD2 matching 11 bases. CDR1 is SGHNT and CDR2 is YENEEA in the germline V gene. This CDR3 is 19 amino acids long. V was clipped by 4 bases and J by 0 bases; unmatched bases: 13. The CDR3 sequence is CASSSPGLAARGDQETQYF. CDR3 DNA sequence: TGTGCCAGCAGCTCTCCGGGACTAGCGGCCCGGGGTGACCAAGAGACCCAGTACTTC.

V usage is TRBV30 and J usage is TRBJ2-1; 14 bases agree with TRBD2. Unmatched junction bases numbered 7, after V lost 4 bases and J lost 8 bases. Germline V gene lookup returns CDR1 GTSNPN and CDR2 SVGIG (reference sequence). The CDR3 covers 15 residues. The CDR3 DNA is TGTGCCTGGATGCGGACTAGCGGGAGGAACCATGAGCAGTTCTTC. The encoded protein is CAWMRTSGRNHEQFF.

The rearrangement uses TRBV18 and TRBJ1-2; maybe TRBD1 (6 bases). CDR3 length: 13 amino acids. The germline V gene encodes CDR1 KGHSH and CDR2 LQKENI. The ends were cut back, 6 bases at V and 2 bases at J, with 10 bases in the middle. DNA of the CDR3: TGTGCCAGCTCCGGACAGACCAACTATGGCTACACCTTC. Translation gives CASSGQTNYGYTF.

The chain couples TRBV5-1 to TRBJ2-5; 10 nucleotides match TRBD2. This CDR3 is built from 14 residues. Germline trimming cut 3 bases from V and 4 bases from J; bases unmatched to any gene: 3. Germline V gives CDR1 SGHRS, CDR2 YFSETQ. The CDR3 protein is CASSWLAGAETQYF. In DNA, the CDR3 is TGCGCCAGCAGCTGGCTAGCGGGAGCAGAGACCCAGTACTTC.

The chain employs TRBV6-6 and TRBJ2-1, with TRBD2 matching 7 bases. The CDR3 covers 13 residues. J was trimmed by 4 bases and V by 5 bases; bases with no gene match: 2. Germline V gene sequence: CDR1 MNHNY, CDR2 SVGAGI (reference sequence). CDR3 region: CASSRTRYNEQFF. The CDR3 nucleotides are TGTGCCAGCAGTCGGACTAGATACAATGAGCAGTTCTTC.

The gene calls are TRBV11-3 and TRBJ2-5, with D perhaps TRBD1 or TRBD2 (5 bases each). The CDR3 extends over 17 amino acids. CDR1 is SGHNT, CDR2 YENEEA, per germline. The ends were cut back, 1 base at V and 2 bases at J, with 17 bases in the middle. DNA for the CDR3: TGTGCCAGCAGCTTAGGGGGCTCGGGCTCGGGGCAAGAGACCCAGTACTTC. Amino acids: CASSLGGSGSGQETQYF.

V is TRBV19 and J is TRBJ2-1, with D possibly being TRBD1 (7 bases). V was clipped by 7 bases and J by 9 bases, with 16 bases between them. Per germline, CDR1 LNHDA and CDR2 SQIVND (reference sequence). The CDR3 consists of 13 residues. The CDR3 is CASKTPGGGEQFF. CDR3 coding DNA: TGTGCCAGTAAAACGCCAGGGGGAGGTGAGCAGTTCTTC.

The chain links TRBV14 to TRBJ2-1; maybe TRBD1 (6 bases). This CDR3 region has 14 residues. Trimming shortened V by 5 bases and J by 3 bases, and 11 bases separated the two germline ends. Germline V gene lookup returns CDR1 SGHDN and CDR2 FVKESK. CDR3 loop: CASSYRANYNEQFF. The CDR3 nucleotides are TGTGCCAGCAGCTACAGGGCCAACTACAATGAGCAGTTCTTC.

The gene calls are TRBV6-1 and TRBJ1-1; 7 bases map to TRBD1. This CDR3 region has 15 residues. With V trimmed by 1 base and J by 6 bases, 8 bases remained unmatched. Germline CDR1 is MNHNS and CDR2 is SASEGT. Here the CDR3 DNA reads TGTGCCAGCAGTGAAGGGGAACAGGGGTTAGCTGAAGCTTTCTTT. It yields the protein CASSEGEQGLAEAFF.

The chain employs TRBV19 and TRBJ1-2, with D tentatively TRBD1 (5 bases). Germline values: CDR1 LNHDA, CDR2 SQIVND (reference sequence). CDR3 length: 15 residues. V was trimmed by 1 base and J by 8 bases, leaving 17 bases between them. The CDR3 region has the DNA TGTGCCAGTAGTATAGGGCCGGGGACTCCTGTGGGCTACACCTTC. This codes for CASSIGPGTPVGYTF. The full variable domain, completed using reference TRBV19 and TRBJ1-2, is DGGITQSPKYLFRKEGQNVTLSCEQNLNHDAMYWYRQDPGQGLRLIYYSQIVNDFQKGDIAEGYSVSREKKESFPLTVTSAQKNPTAFYLCASSIGPGTPVGYTFGSGTRLTVV.

The chain is built from TRBV19 and TRBJ2-5; 9 bases are shared with TRBD1. This CDR3 has 15 residues. Germline loops: CDR1 LNHDA, CDR2 SQIVND (reference sequence). With 7 bases clipped from V and 5 bases from J, the junction kept 11 bases outside the gene matches. The CDR3, as DNA: TGTGCCAGTAAATTAAGGGACAGGGTCGGGGAGACCCAGTACTTC. This codes for CASKLRDRVGETQYF. The full variable domain, rest sourced from reference TRBV19 and TRBJ2-5, is DGGITQSPKYLFRKEGQNVTLSCEQNLNHDAMYWYRQDPGQGLRLIYYSQIVNDFQKGDIAEGYSVSREKKESFPLTVTSAQKNPTAFYLCASKLRDRVGETQYFGPGTRLLVL.

The gene calls are TRBV21-1 and TRBJ2-2; the DNA was not used to check the table's D call, TRBD1. TRBV21-1 is labeled a pseudogene. CDR3 size: 14 residues. CDR3 amino acids: CASSNSTGTGELFF. The CDR3 DNA reads as TGTGCCAGCAGCAACTCGACAGGGACCGGGGAGCTGTTTTTT.

CDR3 in amino acids: CASTPGGGHEKLFF. DNA of the CDR3: TGCGCCAGCACCCCGGGAGGGGGCCATGAAAAACTGTTTTTT. The genes are TRBV10-1 and TRBJ1-4, with 7 bases fitting TRBD1. V shed 7 bases and J 6 bases; nucleotides not matched to a gene: 8. Germline assignment: CDR1 WNHNN and CDR2 SYGVQD (reference sequence). The CDR3 loop spans 14 amino acids.

The CDR3 spells CSVDGSPQYF. The CDR3 DNA reads as TGCAGCGTTGACGGGTCGCCGCAGTATTTT. This chain connects TRBV29-1 to TRBJ2-3; D gene unclear. Trimming removed 3 bases at V and 10 bases at J, with 8 bases between. The CDR3 spans 10 residues. Germline assignment: CDR1 SQVTM and CDR2 ANQGSEA.

This clone has just one count. V usage is TRBV5-1 and J usage is TRBJ2-1; possible D gene TRBD2, 5 bases. The CDR3 contains 16 residues. Deletions cut 7 bases from V and 0 bases from J, with 17 bases between. Germline V lookup: CDR1 SGHRS, CDR2 YFSETQ. CDR3 loop: CASALVRESSYNEQFF. The CDR3 DNA reads TGCGCCAGCGCCCTGGTGAGGGAGAGCTCCTACAATGAGCAGTTCTTC.